Below, 5 T cell receptor beta chains from the same sample are listed, as sequenced in a study of tumor and adjacent non-tumor tissue in lung cancer (dated by TCRdb to about 2018). RNA was extracted from bulk unsorted tissue and checked for quality with a NanoDrop ND-1000 and an Agilent 2100. Library preparation employed multiplex PCR. For sequencing, an Illumina HiSeq 2500 was employed. TCRbeta libraries were built by three rounds of nested PCR using primers (Table S4), following protocols modified from ARM-PCR. The public sequencing data were trimmed at Q25 with fastp and processed into clonotypes with MiXCR by TCRdb, which kept only in-frame beta chains. Rows merge per CDR3 protein into single entries with the most common DNA and genes. For this sample the table gives under 140,000 distinct CDR3 sequences, of which approximately 80% were detected only once. The top ten clonotypes cover 20% to 25% of the sample.

What was sequenced was lung tumor tissue. These receptors all stem from a man in his 70s with non-small cell lung cancer.

A single count supports this clonotype. The CDR3 DNA is TGCAGCGCATGGGGGACGAAGCCCGGGCAGTACTTC. Translated: CSAWGTKPGQYF. The chain carries TRBV29-1 and TRBJ2-7; D may be TRBD1 or TRBD2 (5 bases each). The V gene lost 7 bases and the J gene lost 9 bases, with 19 bases spanning the gap. Germline V gives CDR1 SQVTM, CDR2 ANQGSEA. CDR3 size: 12 residues.

This clonotype has ten or more counts. This chain joins TRBV5-1 and TRBJ2-5, with a weak D call TRBD1 (6 bases). The V gene's germline CDR1 is SGHRS and CDR2 YFSETQ. The CDR3 length is 14 residues. Trimming removed 4 bases from V and 4 bases from J, with 14 bases in between. CDR3 coding DNA: TGCGCCAGCAGCCCCGGACAGAAGCGAGAGACCCAGTACTTC. Its protein is CASSPGQKRETQYF.

Notes on this clonotype: The junction departs from germline at one end; a sequencing error may be responsible. The rearrangement uses TRBV6-6 and TRBJ2-7; D is unclear. The length of the CDR3 is 12 residues. Germline lookup yields CDR1 MNHNY and CDR2 SVGAGI (reference sequence). The CDR3 DNA reads as TGTGCCAGCGCGCCTGTCTCATACGAGCACTACTTC. Translated: CASAPVSYEHYF.

The sample holds many counts of this clonotype. The gene calls are TRBV6-2 or TRBV6-3 and TRBJ2-1, with D tentatively TRBD2 (6 bases). V lost 2 bases and J 6 bases, leaving 11 bases between the germline ends. The length of the CDR3 is 14 residues. CDR1 and CDR2 from the germline V gene are MNHEY and SVGEGT. CDR3 protein: CASSYPGLINEQFF. CDR3 DNA: TGTGCCAGCAGTTACCCCGGACTAATCAATGAGCAGTTCTTC.

For this clonotype: This CDR3 is missing its conserved last phenylalanine or tryptophan, likely due to a read error. J is TRBJ1-1 and V is TRBV29-1, with a tentative D call TRBD1 (5 bases). CDR3 length: 13 residues. Trimming stripped 4 bases from V and 3 bases from J, with 12 bases between. From germline, CDR1 is SQVTM and CDR2 ANQGSEA. The CDR3 coding sequence is TGCAGCGTTGTCAGGGAAGGGTACACTGAAGCTTTCTGT. Protein product: CSVVREGYTEAFC.